The present T cell receptor (beta chain) was sequenced within a study of regulatory T cells in long-lasting Graves disease. Regarding the study as a whole: Persistent cases of Graves' showed reduced TCR diversity relative to newly diagnosed patients.

Construction of the TCR beta libraries employed iRepertoire HTBI primers in conjunction with Arm-PCR of CDR3 regions. From the multiplex PCR reads, TCRdb called clonotypes with MiXCR, one entry per CDR3 protein. The profile covers approximately 360,000 distinct CDR3 sequences, with around 11% appearing a single time and approximately 19% taken by the ten largest. Many counts were recorded for this clonotype. Antigen specificity is unknown. The V end lost 5 bases, the J end lost 6 bases, and 19 bases lay between the germline ends. The CDR3 runs 16 residues. Noted time point: newly diagnosed GD, antithyroid drugs for less than 3 months. From RNA extracted from PBMCs, the TCR library was made. The peripheral blood volume drawn was about 9 milliliters, and it was collected into EDTA tubes. The same sample was also studied in work on T cells in Graves' hyperthyroidism and ophthalmopathy.

This clonotype originated in a woman in her late teens or twenties with Graves disease. This material consisted of peripheral blood mononuclear cells (PBMCs), taken at new diagnosis, from a patient treated with antithyroid drugs. The genes are TRBV12-3 or TRBV12-4 and TRBJ2-2, with D perhaps being TRBD1 or TRBD2 (6 bases each). The CDR3 reads CASSLWRGVSPGELFF. For the CDR3, the DNA is TGTGCCAGCAGTCTATGGAGGGGGGTTAGTCCCGGGGAGCTGTTTTTT.